What follows are 19 T cell receptor beta chains derived from one specimen sequenced in a study of T cell responses to AZD1222 COVID-19 vaccine. The assay was immunoSEQ multiplex PCR, and TCRdb's table has in-frame clones only and misses some. Altogether 75,000 or so clones are present, less than 95% being singletons, with the ten largest covering under 35%. Sample: peripheral blood, taken 28 days after the second AZD1222 dose. These receptors were obtained from an adult who received the AZD1222 COVID-19 vaccine.

The rearrangement uses TRBV7-2 and TRBJ2-1; D possibly uses TRBD1 or TRBD2 (5 bases each). This CDR3 contains 16 residues. With 6 bases removed from V and 0 bases from J, the gap between germline ends came to 15 bases. Per the germline V gene, CDR1 is SGHTA and CDR2 is FQGNSA. The CDR3 DNA is TGTGCCAGCAGGAACCTGATGGGGGTCTCCTACAATGAGCAGTTCTTC. This codes for CASRNLMGVSYNEQFF.

The gene calls are TRBV6-1 and TRBJ2-3; TRBD2 matches at 7 bases. This CDR3 comprises 16 residues. Germline CDR1 is MNHNS and CDR2 is SASEGT. Germline trimming cut 4 bases from V and 0 bases from J; bases unmatched to any gene: 7. CDR3 in amino acids: CASSARGLPSTDTQYF. CDR3 in DNA: TGTGCCAGCAGTGCGCGGGGACTACCAAGCACAGATACGCAGTATTTT.

The rearrangement links TRBV5-1 to TRBJ1-2; D remains ambiguous. Germline loops: CDR1 SGHRS, CDR2 YFSETQ. The CDR3 contains 18 residues. V was clipped by 2 bases and J by 1 base, with 21 bases between them. CDR3 region: CASSLPDKAVGLNYGYTF. The CDR3 DNA is TGCGCCAGCAGCTTACCTGACAAGGCCGTGGGTCTTAACTATGGCTACACCTTC.

The chain couples TRBV5-5 to TRBJ1-4; D gene unclear. V was trimmed by 3 bases and J by 1 base, leaving 10 bases between them. The CDR3 spans 15 residues. The germline V gene encodes CDR1 SGHKS and CDR2 YYEKEE (reference sequence). This CDR3 reads CASSYAGITNEKLFF. The CDR3 nucleotides are TGTGCCAGCAGCTACGCCGGAATAACTAATGAAAAACTGTTTTTT.

The chain is built from TRBV11-2 and TRBJ2-1, with 8 positions matching TRBD2. Germline CDR1 and CDR2: SGHAT and FQNNGV. V gave up 5 bases and J gave up 9 bases; unmatched junction bases: 15. The CDR3 loop spans 16 amino acids. The CDR3 spells CASSPRAAGGGSEQFF. The DNA of the CDR3 is TGTGCCAGCAGCCCTCGTGCGGCGGGAGGAGGGAGTGAGCAGTTCTTC.

This clone was seen a single time. V gene TRBV3-1 (or the pseudogene TRBV3-2) combines with J gene TRBJ2-7; 10 nucleotides line up with TRBD1. The V and J ends lost 1 base and 6 bases, in that order; junction bases with no gene match: 9. CDR3 size: 16 residues. CDR1 and CDR2 (germline): LGHDT, YNNKEL (reference sequence). The CDR3 nucleotides read TGTGCCAGCAGCCAAGGCGGGACAGGGGTTTTTTCCGAGCAGTACTTC. It codes for CASSQGGTGVFSEQYF.

The chain combines TRBV19 with TRBJ2-5, with TRBD1 as a possible D gene (5 bases). The germline gives CDR1 LNHDA, CDR2 SQIVND (reference sequence). The V end was cut by 5 bases, the J end by 3 bases, with 16 bases between. The CDR3 runs 15 residues. CDR3 region: CASSPRLGREETQYF. In DNA form, the CDR3 reads TGTGCCAGTAGTCCCCGCCTAGGCAGGGAAGAGACCCAGTACTTC.

The chain has TRBV6-5 and TRBJ2-2, with D uncertain. Germline CDR1 reads MNHEY; CDR2 reads SVGAGI. This CDR3 spans 15 amino acids. V shed 3 bases and J shed 0 bases, with 8 bases lying between them. The CDR3 DNA follows: TGTGCCAGCAGTTATAGACTTGCGAACACCGGGGAGCTGTTTTTT. This sequence encodes CASSYRLANTGELFF.

V and J are TRBV11-1 and TRBJ2-1, with D maybe TRBD2 (6 bases). Germline V lookup: CDR1 SGHAT, CDR2 FQDESV (reference sequence). Deletions cut 9 bases from V and 6 bases from J, with 21 bases between. CDR3 size: 15 residues. CDR3 coding DNA: TGTGCCAGTACCCCCTCAAGACTAGTGGTCAATGAGCAGTTCTTC. It translates to CASTPSRLVVNEQFF.

This clone was seen only once. The V and J genes are TRBV28 and TRBJ2-1, with 12 nucleotides matching TRBD2. CDR3 size: 15 residues. Germline V lookup: CDR1 MDHEN, CDR2 SYDVKM. J lost 6 bases, V lost 6 bases, and 6 bases had no gene match. CDR3 coding DNA: TGTGCCAGCAGCGAGCTAGCGGGAGGGTTCAATGAGCAGTTCTTC. It encodes CASSELAGGFNEQFF.

This sequence joins TRBV20-1 and TRBJ2-3; D is perhaps TRBD2 (6 bases). The CDR3 spans 11 residues. Germline lookup yields CDR1 DFQATT and CDR2 SNEGSKA (reference sequence). The CDR3 coding sequence is TGCGGGGGACTTAAGACAGATACGCAGTATTTT. Translating gives CGGLKTDTQYF.

In its sample, this clone was seen a few times. The J gene is TRBJ1-1, the V gene TRBV2, with a possible D match to TRBD1 (5 bases). Trimming cost V 2 bases and J 7 bases, with 17 bases left between them. Germline CDR1 SNHLY, CDR2 FYNNEI. The CDR3 is 15 amino acids. Written as DNA, the CDR3 is TGTGCCAGCAGTGAATCGGGGGTAAACCGTCGTGAAGCTTTCTTT. Amino acid sequence: CASSESGVNRREAFF.

The CDR3 DNA reads TGTGCCACCAGCAGAGAGGCCGCGAGCACCGATTATGGCTACACCTTC. Protein: CATSREAASTDYGYTF. This chain links TRBV15 with TRBJ1-2, with no clear D. The V end lost 0 bases, the J end lost 5 bases, and 16 bases lay between the germline ends. Per germline, CDR1 LNHNV and CDR2 YYDKDF (reference sequence). This CDR3 is 16 amino acids long. Combining the CDR3 with reference TRBV15 and TRBJ1-2 gives the whole variable domain DAMVIQNPRYQVTQFGKPVTLSCSQTLNHNVMYWYQQKSSQAPKLLFHYYDKDFNNEADTPDNFQSRRPNTSFCFLDIRSPGLGDTAMYLCATSREAASTDYGYTFGSGTRLTVV.

The chain combines TRBV18 with TRBJ1-1; 8 nucleotides line up with TRBD1. CDR3 size: 15 residues. CDR1 KGHSH and CDR2 LQKENI come from the germline V gene. The ends lost 4 bases at V and 0 bases at J; junction bases unmatched: 4. The CDR3, as DNA: TGTGCCAGCTCACTCGGACAGGGCATGAACACTGAAGCTTTCTTT. The encoded protein is CASSLGQGMNTEAFF.

V usage is TRBV18 and J usage is TRBJ2-7; weak D call: TRBD2 (5 bases). The germline V gene encodes CDR1 KGHSH and CDR2 LQKENI. Trimming removed 2 bases from V and 5 bases from J, with 13 bases in between. The CDR3 contains 14 residues. The CDR3 spells CASSPGIGSDEQYF. CDR3 nucleotide sequence: TGTGCCAGCTCACCAGGGATTGGTAGCGACGAGCAGTACTTC.

The V and J genes are TRBV4-1 and TRBJ1-2, with a possible D match to TRBD1 (6 bases). Germline values: CDR1 MGHRA, CDR2 YSYEKL. The CDR3 is 15 amino acids. The V end lost 1 base, the J end lost 7 bases, and 16 bases lay between the germline ends. DNA of the CDR3: TGCGCCAGCAGCCAAGCGACAGGCCCTTTAAGTGGCTACACCTTC. Amino acids: CASSQATGPLSGYTF.

This clone was counted between two and nine times. This chain joins TRBV7-9 and TRBJ1-3; D is unresolved. This CDR3 has 15 amino acids. Trimming cost V 6 bases and J 0 bases, with 12 bases left between them. Germline V gene data show CDR1 as SEHNR and CDR2 as FQNEAQ (reference sequence). The CDR3 nucleotides are TGTGCCAGCAGTCGGCAACCGTCCTCTGGAAACACCATATATTTT. Translated, it gives CASSRQPSSGNTIYF.

The rearrangement joins TRBV6-2 or TRBV6-3 to TRBJ2-3; D tentatively fits TRBD1 or TRBD2 (5 bases each). Germline assignment: CDR1 MNHEY and CDR2 SVGEGT. The V gene lost 7 bases and the J gene lost 1 base, with 12 bases spanning the gap. This CDR3 contains 14 residues. Here the CDR3 reads CASNPPGRTDTQYF. The CDR3 DNA reads TGTGCCAGCAACCCACCGGGACGCACAGATACGCAGTATTTT.

The rearrangement links TRBV2 to TRBJ1-1; D remains ambiguous. Germline lookup yields CDR1 SNHLY and CDR2 FYNNEI. This CDR3 spans 11 amino acids. Trimming cost V 7 bases and J 8 bases, with 11 bases left between them. The chain's CDR3 is CASKEVGEAFF. CDR3 nucleotide sequence: TGTGCCAGCAAGGAGGTAGGGGAAGCTTTCTTT. The variable domain in full, completed from reference TRBV2 and TRBJ1-1, reads EPEVTQTPSHQVTQMGQEVILRCVPISNHLYFYWYRQILGQKVEFLVSFYNNEISEKSEIFDDQFSVERPDGSNFTLKIRSTKLEDSAMYFCASKEVGEAFFGQGTRLTVV.